This T cell receptor (beta chain) was identified in a study of T cells in Graves' hyperthyroidism and ophthalmopathy. In the study overall: Prior to any treatment, at the point of initial diagnosis, peripheral blood was collected.

This clonotype has more than one count but fewer than ten. Antigen specificity is unknown. RNA transcripts were the template for amplifying TCR beta CDR3 regions. TCR CDR3 regions were first amplified by RT-PCR with HTBI primers. TCRdb recomputed calls from the multiplex PCR reads with MiXCR, one row per CDR3 protein. The data hold approximately 600,000 distinct CDR3 sequences, with roughly 14% observed a single time. Germline values: CDR1 MNHEY, CDR2 SMNVEV (reference sequence). V dropped 0 bases and J dropped 1 base, with 10 bases sitting between them. This CDR3 is built from 15 residues. Findings and caveats of the study: Model output signaled ophthalmopathy a median around 5.9 months ahead of onset.

V gene TRBV27 combines with J gene TRBJ2-7; no clear D. The sequenced sample was blood. The clonotype comes from a woman in her forties with Graves' ophthalmopathy. CDR3 loop: CASSLSGYMSYEQYF. The CDR3 nucleotides are TGTGCCAGCAGTTTATCAGGGTATATGTCCTACGAGCAGTACTTC.